One TCR beta chain is described in this entry. The CDR3 length is 15 residues. Trimming left V 2 bases short and J 5 bases short, with 13 bases between. Germline CDR1 is MNHNS and CDR2 is SASEGT. This sample was included in a study of blood T cell repertoires in COVID-19. Turning to the study itself: Acute-phase and convalescent COVID-19 samples originated in the United States, Italy and Spain. The cDNA or gDNA used as material had been derived from T cells, B-cell-depleted T cells, or PBMCs.

Authors' analysis steps: The assay estimated nucleated cells by amplifying reference gene primers. Some clones are missing from TCRdb's copy, which holds only in-frame ones; the method was immunoSEQ multiplex PCR. That table is the source of V, J and clone size, and D and trimming were worked out from the DNA. The sample consists of around 280,000 clones, around 88% of them appearing once. Source material: peripheral blood. V usage is TRBV6-1 and J usage is TRBJ2-1, with D tentatively TRBD2 (5 bases). The source is a woman aged 30 to 39 who had recovered from COVID-19. The CDR3 DNA reads as TGTGCCAGCAGTGAATCCCCGGGATACGACAATGAGCAGTTCTTC. Translated: CASSESPGYDNEQFF.